This T cell receptor beta chain originates from a study of cytomegalovirus exposure and HLA in healthy donors. Study outcomes and limitations: Later, an analysis found that common viral pathogens appeared to be linked with several of the most significant clusters.

Unrecorded immune exposures were likely, despite nominal health at sampling. As to this clone: What it binds is not known.

This CDR3 contains 15 residues. Looked up from germline, CDR1 is LNHDA and CDR2 is SQIVND (reference sequence). With V trimmed by 4 bases and J by 4 bases, 5 bases remained unmatched. 13 Jbeta primers and 60 Vbeta primers were used for the PCR. The method was immunoSEQ multiplex PCR; TCRdb's version includes in-frame clones alone and lacks a portion of them. The table has about 190,000 clones, around 82% seen once. This receptor was taken from a boy aged 5-17 years in good health and CMV-seronegative. The chain couples TRBV19 to TRBJ2-1; 9 nucleotides agree with TRBD1. Input material: PBMCs. The CDR3 here is CASSSRGQGYNEQFF. The DNA for the CDR3 is TGTGCCAGTAGTAGTAGAGGACAGGGGTACAATGAGCAGTTCTTC.